The rows below give T cell receptor beta chains drawn from one sample of a study of cytomegalovirus exposure and HLA in healthy donors. Only in-frame clones appear in the TCRdb table, and some are missing; sequencing was by immunoSEQ multiplex PCR. Here the sample spans around 120,000 clones, 75% to 90% being singletons. The source material was PBMCs. These receptors all stem from a male donor in good health and CMV-seronegative. CDR3s include the opening cysteine and the closing phenylalanine or tryptophan. A D gene is named only where the DNA matches it firmly. For some rows the clone size is stated as once, few or many, or as a class when expanded; others skip it.

D	size	J	V	CDR3	DNA
TRBD1	.	TRBJ1-1	TRBV5-6	CASSRDRGMNTEAFF	TGTGCCAGCAGCCGGGACAGGGGGATGAACACTGAAGCTTTCTTT
.	.	TRBJ2-1	TRBV25-1	CASSEDRYNEQFF	TGTGCCAGCAGTGAAGACAGATACAATGAGCAGTTCTTC
.	.	TRBJ1-1	TRBV29-1	CSVSQGGDTEAFF	TGCAGCGTTTCTCAGGGCGGGGACACTGAAGCTTTCTTT
.	.	TRBJ2-7	TRBV7-9	CASSLLGSYEQYF	TGTGCCAGCAGCTTATTAGGGAGCTACGAGCAGTACTTC
TRBD2	once	TRBJ2-1	TRBV19	CASSMTSGGDEQFF	TGTGCCAGTAGTATGACTAGCGGGGGAGATGAGCAGTTCTTC
.	.	TRBJ2-1	TRBV15	CATSRRAGKVGEQFF	TGTGCCACCAGCAGAAGGGCAGGGAAAGTCGGTGAGCAGTTCTTC
.	once	TRBJ1-2	TRBV30	CAWSPGPGPHTF	TGTGCCTGGAGCCCAGGTCCAGGGCCGCACACCTTC
TRBD1	.	TRBJ1-5	TRBV6-6	CASIRTGGNHNQPQHF	TGTGCCAGCATTAGGACAGGGGGCAATCACAATCAGCCCCAGCATTTT
.	.	TRBJ2-5	TRBV4-2	CASSHSDSYQETQYF	TGTGCCAGCAGCCATTCTGACAGCTACCAAGAGACCCAGTACTTC
.	.	TRBJ1-5	TRBV4-3	CASSQVTNQPQHF	TGCGCCAGCAGCCAAGTAACAAATCAGCCCCAGCATTTT
TRBD1	.	TRBJ2-7	TRBV10-3	CAISKTGDLRHEQYF	TGTGCCATCAGCAAGACAGGGGACCTGCGCCACGAGCAGTACTTC
.	.	TRBJ2-2	TRBV27	CASSFTLLTGELFF	TGTGCCAGCAGTTTTACTCTTCTAACCGGGGAGCTGTTTTTT
.	.	TRBJ1-1	TRBV6-5	CASSRNRETEAFF	TGTGCCAGCAGCCGAAACAGGGAAACTGAAGCTTTCTTT
TRBD2	.	TRBJ2-7	TRBV11-2	CASSFSGSSYEQYF	TGTGCCAGCAGCTTTAGCGGGAGCTCCTACGAGCAGTACTTC
TRBD1	.	TRBJ2-1	TRBV5-1	CASSFGTGVFNEQFF	TGCGCCAGCAGCTTTGGGACAGGGGTTTTCAATGAGCAGTTCTTC
.	once	TRBJ1-1	TRBV9	CASSVVRRDGIGAFF	TGTGCCAGCAGCGTAGTAAGGAGGGACGGGATCGGAGCTTTCTTT
.	.	TRBJ2-2	TRBV6-4	CASSLLHAGANTGELFF	TGTGCCAGCAGTTTACTACATGCAGGGGCGAACACCGGGGAGCTGTTTTTT
.	.	TRBJ1-2	TRBV28	CASSLRTAYGYTF	TGTGCCAGCAGTTTGAGGACAGCCTATGGCTACACCTTC
.	.	TRBJ2-7	TRBV5-4	CASSLQASYEQYF	TGTGCCAGCAGCTTGCAGGCGTCCTACGAGCAGTACTTC
TRBD1	once	TRBJ1-1	TRBV2	CASSVGGGRTGPAFF	TGTGCCAGCAGTGTAGGAGGGGGCAGGACAGGGCCAGCTTTCTTT
.	few	TRBJ2-6	TRBV10-3	CAISESVTQGAGANVLTF	TGTGCCATCAGTGAGTCGGTGACGCAAGGGGCTGGGGCCAACGTCCTGACTTTC
.	.	TRBJ2-7	TRBV6-1	CASNLSLQGSYEQYF	TGTGCCAGCAATTTGAGCTTGCAGGGGTCCTACGAGCAGTACTTC
.	.	TRBJ2-5	TRBV5-1	CASSPRGQETQYF	TGCGCCAGCAGCCCCCGAGGCCAAGAGACCCAGTACTTC
TRBD2	.	TRBJ2-1	TRBV30	CAWSAGSGIYNEQFF	TGTGCCTGGAGTGCTGGTAGCGGGATATACAATGAGCAGTTCTTC
.	once	TRBJ1-1	TRBV2	CASGQRTEAFF	TGTGCCAGCGGACAGAGGACTGAAGCTTTCTTT
.	.	TRBJ1-1	TRBV5-4	CASSRGQNTEAFF	TGTGCCAGCAGCCGGGGACAGAACACTGAAGCTTTCTTT
.	.	TRBJ1-2	TRBV5-5	CASSLAGSGIRQGYTF	TGTGCCAGCAGCTTGGCGGGTTCGGGGATCCGGCAGGGCTACACCTTC
.	few	TRBJ1-5	TRBV7-9	CSSSFPGQPQHF	TGTTCCAGCAGCTTCCCCGGTCAGCCCCAGCATTTT
TRBD1	.	TRBJ1-2	TRBV28	CASSFEDRVVSYYGYTF	TGTGCCAGCAGTTTTGAAGACAGGGTAGTTTCCTACTATGGCTACACCTTC
TRBD1	.	TRBJ1-3	TRBV7-9	CASSLGTGGVSGNTIYF	TGTGCCAGCAGCCTCGGGACAGGGGGCGTCTCTGGAAACACCATATATTTT
.	once	TRBJ2-6	TRBV5-1	CASSLVPTSGANGLTF	TGCGCCAGCAGCTTGGTTCCCACCTCTGGGGCCAACGGCCTGACTTTC
TRBD2	few	TRBJ2-5	TRBV7-2	CASRTSGGETQYF	TGTGCCAGCAGGACTAGCGGGGGGGAGACCCAGTACTTC
.	.	TRBJ1-1	TRBV29-1	CSVPKWGGTEAFF	TGCAGCGTGCCTAAATGGGGGGGGACTGAAGCTTTCTTT
TRBD1	.	TRBJ2-3	TRBV7-2	CASSSGTGTQYF	TGTGCCAGCAGCTCCGGGACAGGAACGCAGTATTTT
.	.	TRBJ2-1	TRBV7-8	CASSSTGSSGSSYNEQFF	TGTGCCAGCAGCTCCACCGGGAGTAGCGGAAGCTCCTACAATGAGCAGTTCTTC
.	.	TRBJ1-5	TRBV10-1	CASSQGLGQPQHF	TGCGCCAGCAGCCAGGGATTGGGTCAGCCCCAGCATTTT
.	.	TRBJ2-2	TRBV29-1	CSVGRGRGNTGELFF	TGCAGCGTTGGCCGGGGCAGGGGAAACACCGGGGAGCTGTTTTTT
TRBD1	once	TRBJ2-1	TRBV15	CATSRANRGNDEQFF	TGTGCCACCAGCAGAGCCAACAGGGGTAATGATGAGCAGTTCTTC
.	.	TRBJ1-1	TRBV5-1	CASSLYDRNTEAFF	TGCGCCAGCAGCTTGTATGACAGGAACACTGAAGCTTTCTTT
.	.	TRBJ2-1	TRBV28	CASMSQGSRDEQFF	TGTGCCAGCATGAGTCAGGGGTCAAGAGATGAGCAGTTCTTC
TRBD1	.	TRBJ1-6	TRBV4-2	CASSLPGQGNSPLHF	TGTGCCAGCAGCCTACCGGGACAGGGTAATTCACCCCTCCACTTT
TRBD1	.	TRBJ1-3	TRBV6-1	CASSGGTGGNTIYF	TGTGCCAGCAGTGGAGGGACAGGGGGAAACACCATATATTTT
TRBD1	few	TRBJ2-1	TRBV4-2	CASSLTIDSGTDSYNEQFF	TGTGCCAGCAGCCTAACGATCGACAGTGGGACAGACTCCTACAATGAGCAGTTCTTC
.	few	TRBJ2-1	TRBV12-2	CASPDVVGSSYNEQFF	TGTGCAAGTCCCGACGTCGTGGGGAGCTCCTACAATGAGCAGTTCTTC
.	.	TRBJ1-1	TRBV19	CATGFTEAFF	TGTGCTACAGGATTCACTGAAGCTTTCTTT